This T cell receptor (beta chain) was captured by sequencing in a study of blood T cell repertoires in COVID-19. Study-wide background: Italy, Spain and the United States were the sources of the convalescent and acute COVID-19 samples. T cells, B-cell-depleted T cells, or PBMCs supplied cDNA or gDNA.

The authors' processing: Amplifying reference gene primers gave estimates of nucleated cell counts. Repertoires were generated with immunoSEQ multiplex PCR, while TCRdb's copy carries only in-frame clones and drops some. V, J and clone size are taken as reported in that table, and D and trimming were inferred from the DNA itself. The top ten hold 5.1% of the sample, which has around 200,000 clones, 75% to 90% seen once. V shed 2 bases and J 7 bases; nucleotides not matched to a gene: 0. This CDR3 has 13 amino acids. CDR1 and CDR2 from the germline V gene are MNHEY and SVGAGI. The V call is TRBV6-5, the J call TRBJ2-1, with 9 bases that match TRBD1. This receptor was taken from a human donor in a cohort sampled during active COVID-19. Sequencing used peripheral blood. The CDR3 spells CASSYDRGNEQFF. Here the CDR3 DNA reads TGTGCCAGCAGTTACGACAGGGGGAATGAGCAGTTCTTC.